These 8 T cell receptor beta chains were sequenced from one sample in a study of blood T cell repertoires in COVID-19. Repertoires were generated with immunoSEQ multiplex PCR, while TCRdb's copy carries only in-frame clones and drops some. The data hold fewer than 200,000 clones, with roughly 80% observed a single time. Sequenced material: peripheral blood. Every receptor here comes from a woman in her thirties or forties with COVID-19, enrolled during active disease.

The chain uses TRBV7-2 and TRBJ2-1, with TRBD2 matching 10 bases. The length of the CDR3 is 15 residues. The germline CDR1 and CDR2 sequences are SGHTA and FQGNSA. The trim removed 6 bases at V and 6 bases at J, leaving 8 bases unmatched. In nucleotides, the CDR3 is TGTGCCAGCAGATTAAGCGGGGGGGGTTTCAATGAGCAGTTCTTC. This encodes CASRLSGGGFNEQFF.

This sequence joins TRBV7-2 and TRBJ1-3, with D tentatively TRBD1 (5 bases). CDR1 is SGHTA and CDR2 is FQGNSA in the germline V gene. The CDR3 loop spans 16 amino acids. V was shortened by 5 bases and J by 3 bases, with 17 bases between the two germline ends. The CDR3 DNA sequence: TGTGCCAGCAGCACGCGGCGGGACGCCGTTGGAAACACCATATATTTT. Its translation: CASSTRRDAVGNTIYF.

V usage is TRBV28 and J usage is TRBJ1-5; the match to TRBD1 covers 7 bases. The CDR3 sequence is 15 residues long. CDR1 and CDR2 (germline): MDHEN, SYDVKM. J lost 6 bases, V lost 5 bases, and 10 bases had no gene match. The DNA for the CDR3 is TGTGCCAGCAGTCCAAGAGACAGGGTAGGTCAGCCCCAGCATTTT. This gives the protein CASSPRDRVGQPQHF.

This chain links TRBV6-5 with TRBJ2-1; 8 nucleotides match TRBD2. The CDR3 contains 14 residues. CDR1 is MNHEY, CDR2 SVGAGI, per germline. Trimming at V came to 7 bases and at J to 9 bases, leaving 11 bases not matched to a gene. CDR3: CASTRLARRGEQFF. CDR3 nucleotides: TGTGCCAGCACTCGACTAGCGCGGAGGGGTGAGCAGTTCTTC.

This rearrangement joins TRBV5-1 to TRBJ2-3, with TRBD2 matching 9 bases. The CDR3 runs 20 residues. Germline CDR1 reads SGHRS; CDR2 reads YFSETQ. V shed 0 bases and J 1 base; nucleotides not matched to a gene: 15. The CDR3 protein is CASSLAMTSGGGGRTDTQYF. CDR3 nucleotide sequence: TGCGCCAGCAGCTTGGCCATGACTAGCGGAGGGGGTGGTCGCACAGATACGCAGTATTTT.

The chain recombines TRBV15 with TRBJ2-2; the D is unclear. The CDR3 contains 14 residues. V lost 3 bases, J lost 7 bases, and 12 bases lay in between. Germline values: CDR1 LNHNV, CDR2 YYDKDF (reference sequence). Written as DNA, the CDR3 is TGTGCCACCAGCAGTCCACGCGATCACGGGGAGCTGTTTTTT. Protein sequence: CATSSPRDHGELFF.

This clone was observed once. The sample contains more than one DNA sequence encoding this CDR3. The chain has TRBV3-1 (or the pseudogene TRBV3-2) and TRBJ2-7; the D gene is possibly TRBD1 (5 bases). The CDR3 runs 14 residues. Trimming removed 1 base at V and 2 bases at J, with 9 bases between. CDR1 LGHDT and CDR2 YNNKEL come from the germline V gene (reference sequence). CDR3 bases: TGTGCCAGCAGCCAAGTTGGACAACCCTACGAGCAGTACGTC. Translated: CASSQVGQPYEQYV.

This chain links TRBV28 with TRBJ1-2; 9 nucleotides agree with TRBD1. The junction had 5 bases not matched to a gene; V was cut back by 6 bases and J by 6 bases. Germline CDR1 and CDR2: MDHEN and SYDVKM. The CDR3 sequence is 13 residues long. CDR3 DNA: TGTGCCAGCAGAACAGGGGGCGCGAATGGCTACACCTTC. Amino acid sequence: CASRTGGANGYTF.